This record looks at one T cell receptor beta chain sequence and its context. What it binds is unknown. This specimen belongs to a study of OX40 agonist ivuxolimab in advanced cancers. The repertoire was sequenced with immunoSEQ multiplex PCR; TCRdb's copy has only in-frame clones and lacks some. Counted here are approximately 40,000 clones, less than 85% occurring once; the ten biggest clones make up roughly 4.1%. Study conclusions and caveats: Clonal expansion by week 6 occurred in CD4+ and CD8+ blood T cells (at 0.1 to 3.0 mg/kg).

CDR3 length equals 13 residues. The V and J ends lost 6 bases and 0 bases respectively, with 8 bases between them. CDR1 and CDR2 from the germline V gene are MNHNS and SASEGT. The sequences come from CD4+ or CD8+ T cells sorted from blood, collected in a trial of the OX40 agonist ivuxolimab. This TCR derives from an adult with an advanced solid tumor such as melanoma, head and neck, liver or kidney cancer. The chain links TRBV6-1 to TRBJ2-5; D may match TRBD1 or TRBD2 (5 bases each). DNA for the CDR3: TGTGCCAGCAGGAGGGGATACCAAGAGACCCAGTACTTC. This sequence encodes CASRRGYQETQYF.